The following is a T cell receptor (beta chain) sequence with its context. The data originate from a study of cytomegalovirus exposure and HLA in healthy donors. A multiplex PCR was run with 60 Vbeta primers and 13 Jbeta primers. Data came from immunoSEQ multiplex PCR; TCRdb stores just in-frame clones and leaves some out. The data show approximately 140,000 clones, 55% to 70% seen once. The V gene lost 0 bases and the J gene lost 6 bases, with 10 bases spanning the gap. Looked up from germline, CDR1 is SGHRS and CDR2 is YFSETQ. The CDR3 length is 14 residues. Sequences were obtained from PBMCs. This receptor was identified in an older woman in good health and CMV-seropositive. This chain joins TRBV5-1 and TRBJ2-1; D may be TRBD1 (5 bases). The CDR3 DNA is TGCGCCAGCAGCTTGGGACAGTTGGCCAATGAGCAGTTCTTC. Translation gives CASSLGQLANEQFF.